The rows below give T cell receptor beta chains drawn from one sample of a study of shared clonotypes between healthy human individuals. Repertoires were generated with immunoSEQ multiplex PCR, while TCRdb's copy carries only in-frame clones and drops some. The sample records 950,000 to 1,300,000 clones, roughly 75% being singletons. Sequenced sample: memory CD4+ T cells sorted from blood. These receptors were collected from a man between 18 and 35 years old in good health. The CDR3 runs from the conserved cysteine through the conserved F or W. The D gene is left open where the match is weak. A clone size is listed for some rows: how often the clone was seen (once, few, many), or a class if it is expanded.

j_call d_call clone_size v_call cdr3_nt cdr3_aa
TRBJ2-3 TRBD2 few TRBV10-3 TGTGCCATCGGGGTAGCGGGGGGTTTAGATACGCAGTATTTT CAIGVAGGLDTQYF
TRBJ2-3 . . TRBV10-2 TGCGCCAGCAGTGAGGAGGAGGGGGGGTTCGCGGTCGGCACAGATACGCAGTATTTT CASSEEEGGFAVGTDTQYF
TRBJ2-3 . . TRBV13 TGTGCCAGCAGCTTAGTTCGAGGGACTTCCAGGGATACGCAGTATTTT CASSLVRGTSRDTQYF
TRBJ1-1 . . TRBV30 TGTGCCTGGAGTTCCCGACCCGGGGGTGAAGCTTTCTTT CAWSSRPGGEAFF
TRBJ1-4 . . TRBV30 TGTGCCTGGAGTGTACCCCGTAGCAGGCAGTTTAATGAAAAACTGTTTTTT CAWSVPRSRQFNEKLFF
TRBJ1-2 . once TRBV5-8 TGTGCCAGCAGCTTGGGGGGGTTCTATGGCTACACCTTC CASSLGGFYGYTF
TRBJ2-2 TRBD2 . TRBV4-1 TGCGCCAGCAGCCTAAGGACTAGCGGGGGGGCCTCCGGGGAGCTGTTTTTT CASSLRTSGGASGELFF
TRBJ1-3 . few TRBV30 TGTGCCTGGAGCAATGGACCTAACTCTGGAAACACCATATATTTT CAWSNGPNSGNTIYF
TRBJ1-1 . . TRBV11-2 TGTGCCAGCAGCCGGGGTGTTGAAGCTTTCTTT CASSRGVEAFF
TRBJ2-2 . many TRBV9 TGTGCCAGCAGCGTGGGCCCTGTGTTAGGGGCCACCGGGGAGCTGTTTTTT CASSVGPVLGATGELFF
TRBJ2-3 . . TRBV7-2 TGTGCCAGCAGGGCGGGACCCAGCACAGATACGCAGTATTTT CASRAGPSTDTQYF
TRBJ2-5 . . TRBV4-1 TGCGCCAGCAGCCAGAAGCCAGGCGAGCGGGAGACCCAGTACTTC CASSQKPGERETQYF
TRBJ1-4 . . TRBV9 TGTGCCAGCAGCCCCACTACAGGAGGGAGGGTCGTGGATGAAAAACTGTTTTTT CASSPTTGGRVVDEKLFF
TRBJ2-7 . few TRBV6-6 TGTGCCAGCAGTTACTTGGACAACTACGAGCAGTACTTC CASSYLDNYEQYF
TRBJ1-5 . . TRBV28 TGTGCCAGCAGCTCGGGACTAGGCAATCAGCCCCAGCATTTT CASSSGLGNQPQHF
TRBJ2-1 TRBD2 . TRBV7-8 TGTGCCTCATTCGGGCTAGCGGGCCTCTACAATGAGCAGTTCTTC CASFGLAGLYNEQFF
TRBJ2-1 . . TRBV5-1 TGCGCCAGCAGCTTGGCGGGGGGCCCGACGACGACCTACAATGAGCAGTTCTTC CASSLAGGPTTTYNEQFF
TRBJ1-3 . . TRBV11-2 TGTGCCAGCAGCTGGGGGGTTGGAAACACCATATATTTT CASSWGVGNTIYF
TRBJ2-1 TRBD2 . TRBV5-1 TGCGCCAGCAGCTCGACTAGCGGCTACAATGAGCAGTTCTTC CASSSTSGYNEQFF
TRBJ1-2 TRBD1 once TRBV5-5 TGTGCCAGCAGCTTGGCCGCAGGGGGCCGGGGCTACACCTTC CASSLAAGGRGYTF
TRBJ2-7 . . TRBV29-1 TGCAGCGTTGGCAGTTTCTACGAGCAGTACTTC CSVGSFYEQYF
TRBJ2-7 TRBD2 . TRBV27 TGTGCCAGCAGTTTAGGGGCTAGCGGGGTCTACGAGCAGTACTTC CASSLGASGVYEQYF
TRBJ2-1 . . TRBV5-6 TGTGCCAGCAGCTCTTGGGGGAGCTCCTACAATGAGCAGTTCTTC CASSSWGSSYNEQFF
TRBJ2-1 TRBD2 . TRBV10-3 TGTGCCATCAGTGAGCCGGGACTAGCGGGAGGGAATGAGCAGTTCTTC CAISEPGLAGGNEQFF
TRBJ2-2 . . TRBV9 TGTGCCAGCAGCGTAGGAGGTGGCGGTTCGGGGGAGCTGTTTTTT CASSVGGGGSGELFF
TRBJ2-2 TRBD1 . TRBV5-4 TGTGCCAGCAGCCGGGACAGACCTACCGGGGAGCTGTTTTTT CASSRDRPTGELFF
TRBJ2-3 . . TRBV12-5 TGTGCTAGTGGTTTGACCAAAGGGACGCAGTATTTT CASGLTKGTQYF
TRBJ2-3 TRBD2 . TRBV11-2 TGTGCCAGCAGCTTACGCCGGAAAGCGGGAGATGGTACAGATACGCAGTATTTT CASSLRRKAGDGTDTQYF
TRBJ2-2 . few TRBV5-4 TGTGCCAGCAGCTTGTCCGGCACCGGGGAGCTGTTTTTT CASSLSGTGELFF
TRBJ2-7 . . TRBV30 TGTGCCTGGAGCCTACAGGCGGGTCATGGCGAGCAGTACTTC CAWSLQAGHGEQYF
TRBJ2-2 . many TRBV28 TGTGCCAGCAGTCCGAACACCGGGGAGCTGTTTTTT CASSPNTGELFF
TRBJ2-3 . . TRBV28 TGTGCCAGCAGTTTATCGAGCCCCAGGGATACGCAGTATTTT CASSLSSPRDTQYF
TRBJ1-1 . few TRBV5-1 TGCGCCAGCAGCCCAATCTCAGGGAGGGGGAACACTGAAGCTTTCTTT CASSPISGRGNTEAFF
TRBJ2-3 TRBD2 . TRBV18 TGTGCCAGCTCACCGACTAGCAGCACAGATACGCAGTATTTT CASSPTSSTDTQYF
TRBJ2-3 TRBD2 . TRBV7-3 TGTGCCAGCAGCTCCCTAGCGGGGGGAGGGACAGATACGCAGTATTTT CASSSLAGGGTDTQYF
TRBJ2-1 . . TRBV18 TGTGCCAGCTCACCACCGGGAGCTTACTACAATGAGCAGTTCTTC CASSPPGAYYNEQFF
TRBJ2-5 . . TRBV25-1 TGTGCCAGCAGTGAATATGGTTCGGTCCAAGAGACCCAGTACTTC CASSEYGSVQETQYF
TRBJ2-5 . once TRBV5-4 TGTGCCAGCAGTTCGACCACGGGGCCGCGAGAGACCCAGTACTTC CASSSTTGPRETQYF
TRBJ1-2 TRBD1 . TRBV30 TGTGCCTGGAGGGGACAGGGGGCGAGGGGCTACACCTTC CAWRGQGARGYTF